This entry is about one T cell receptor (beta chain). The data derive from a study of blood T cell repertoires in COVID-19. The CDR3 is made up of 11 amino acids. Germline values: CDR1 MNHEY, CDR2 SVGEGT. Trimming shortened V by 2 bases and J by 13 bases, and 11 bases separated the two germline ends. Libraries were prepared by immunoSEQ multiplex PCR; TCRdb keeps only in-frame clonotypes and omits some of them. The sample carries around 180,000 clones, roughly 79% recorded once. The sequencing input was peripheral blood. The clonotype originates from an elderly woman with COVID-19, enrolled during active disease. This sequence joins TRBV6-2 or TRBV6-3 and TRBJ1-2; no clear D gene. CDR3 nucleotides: TGTGCCAGCAGTTACCCGACCCGGAGCACCTTC. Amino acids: CASSYPTRSTF.